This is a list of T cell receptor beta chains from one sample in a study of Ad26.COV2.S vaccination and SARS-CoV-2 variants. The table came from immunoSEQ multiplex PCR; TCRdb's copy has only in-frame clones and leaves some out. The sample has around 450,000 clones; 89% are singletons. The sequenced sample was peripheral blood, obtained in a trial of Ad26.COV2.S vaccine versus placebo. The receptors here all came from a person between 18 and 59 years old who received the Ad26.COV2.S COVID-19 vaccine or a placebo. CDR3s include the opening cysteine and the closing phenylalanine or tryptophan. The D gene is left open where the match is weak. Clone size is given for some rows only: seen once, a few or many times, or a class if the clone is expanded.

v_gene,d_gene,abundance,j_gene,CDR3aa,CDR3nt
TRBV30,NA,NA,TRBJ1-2,CAWSPPNAWGNGYTF,TGTGCCTGGAGTCCCCCTAACGCATGGGGGAATGGCTACACCTTC
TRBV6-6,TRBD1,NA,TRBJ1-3,CASRRQGPGNTIYF,TGTGCCAGCAGACGACAGGGGCCCGGAAACACCATATATTTT
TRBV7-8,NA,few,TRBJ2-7,CASSPSGGTISYEQYF,TGTGCCAGCAGCCCTAGTGGGGGCACCATCTCCTACGAGCAGTACTTC
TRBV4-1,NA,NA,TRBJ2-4,CASSQEGDRLAKNIQYF,TGCGCCAGCAGCCAAGAGGGAGACAGGCTAGCCAAAAACATTCAGTACTTC
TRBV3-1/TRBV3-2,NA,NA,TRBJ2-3,CASSQLGITQYF,TGTGCCAGCAGCCAACTAGGGATTACGCAGTATTTT
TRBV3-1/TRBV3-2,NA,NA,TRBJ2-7,CASSQGFVGRGRSYEQYF,TGTGCCAGCAGCCAAGGGTTCGTGGGACGGGGGAGGTCCTACGAGCAGTACTTC
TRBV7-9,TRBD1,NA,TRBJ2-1,CASSQRDSVGAHEQFF,TGTGCCAGCAGCCAAAGGGACAGCGTCGGGGCCCATGAGCAGTTCTTC
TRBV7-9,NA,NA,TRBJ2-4,CASSLVGGAKNIQYF,TGTGCCAGCAGCTTAGTGGGGGGAGCCAAAAACATTCAGTACTTC
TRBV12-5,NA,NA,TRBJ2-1,CASGLGPRTAYNEQFF,TGTGCTAGTGGTTTGGGACCGAGGACAGCGTACAATGAGCAGTTCTTC
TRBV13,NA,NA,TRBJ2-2,CASSLTTPSGSQTNTGELFF,TGTGCCAGCAGCCTCACGACCCCTTCAGGGTCCCAGACGAACACCGGGGAGCTGTTTTTT
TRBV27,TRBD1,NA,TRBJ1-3,CASSSRAGTGGNSGNTIYF,TGTGCCAGCAGTTCGAGGGCCGGGACAGGGGGAAACTCTGGAAACACCATATATTTT
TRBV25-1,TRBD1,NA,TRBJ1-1,CASRRTGQNTEAFF,TGTGCCAGCAGAAGGACAGGCCAGAACACTGAAGCTTTCTTT
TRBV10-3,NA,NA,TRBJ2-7,CAISDTEYEQYF,TGTGCCATCAGTGATACGGAATACGAGCAGTACTTC
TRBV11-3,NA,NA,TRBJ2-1,CASSYEGHNEQFF,TGTGCCAGCAGCTACGAAGGCCACAATGAGCAGTTCTTC
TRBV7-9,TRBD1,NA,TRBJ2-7,CASSLAGQDSSSYEQYF,TGTGCCAGCAGCTTAGCGGGACAGGATTCTAGCTCCTACGAGCAGTACTTC
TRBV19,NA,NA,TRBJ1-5,CASKPPGFEQPQHF,TGTGCCAGTAAGCCCCCAGGTTTTGAACAGCCCCAGCATTTT
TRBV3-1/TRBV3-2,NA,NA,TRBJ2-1,CASSRTVSYNEQFF,TGTGCCAGCAGCCGGACAGTTTCCTACAATGAGCAGTTCTTC
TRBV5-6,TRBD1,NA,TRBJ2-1,CASSSTIDRVTVGEQFF,TGTGCCAGCAGCTCGACTATAGACAGGGTTACGGTCGGGGAGCAGTTCTTC
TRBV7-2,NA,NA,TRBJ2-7,CASSLVATNEQYF,TGTGCCAGCAGCTTAGTAGCGACGAACGAGCAGTACTTC
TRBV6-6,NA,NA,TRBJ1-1,CASSYWGNTEAFF,TGTGCCAGCAGTTACTGGGGAAACACTGAAGCTTTCTTT
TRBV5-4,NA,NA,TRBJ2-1,CASSSYLKTTGFEQFF,TGTGCCAGCAGCTCCTACCTTAAGACTACTGGTTTTGAGCAGTTCTTC
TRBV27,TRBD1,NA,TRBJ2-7,CASSRDRGSYEQYF,TGTGCCAGCAGCCGGGACAGGGGTTCCTACGAGCAGTACTTC
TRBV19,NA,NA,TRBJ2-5,CASSIAGGDETQYF,TGTGCCAGTAGTATAGCCGGGGGAGACGAGACCCAGTACTTC
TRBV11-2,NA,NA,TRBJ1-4,CASSLVSEKLFF,TGTGCCAGCAGCTTAGTATCTGAAAAACTGTTTTTT
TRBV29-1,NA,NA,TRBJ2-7,CSVVFQGNEQYF,TGCAGCGTTGTATTCCAGGGGAACGAGCAGTACTTC
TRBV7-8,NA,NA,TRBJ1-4,CASSLSGNKEKLFF,TGTGCCAGCAGCTTATCGGGGAATAAAGAAAAACTGTTTTTT
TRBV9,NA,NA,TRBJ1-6,CASSVSRTDSPLHF,TGTGCCAGCAGCGTTTCAAGGACCGACTCACCCCTCCACTTT
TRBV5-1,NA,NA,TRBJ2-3,CASSLGRGRTDTQYF,TGCGCCAGCAGCTTGGGCAGGGGCCGCACAGATACGCAGTATTTT
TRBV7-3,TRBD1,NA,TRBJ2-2,CASSSKTGQGSGELFF,TGTGCCAGCAGCAGTAAGACGGGACAGGGGTCCGGGGAGCTGTTTTTT
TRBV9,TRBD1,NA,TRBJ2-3,CASSATGGNTDTQYF,TGTGCCAGCAGTGCGACAGGGGGGAACACAGATACGCAGTATTTT
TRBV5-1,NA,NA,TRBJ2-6,CASSLGEYSGANVLTF,TGCGCCAGCAGCTTAGGGGAGTACTCTGGGGCCAACGTCCTGACTTTC
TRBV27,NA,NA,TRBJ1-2,CASSLGRGGDYGYTF,TGTGCCAGCAGTTTAGGCAGGGGAGGGGACTATGGCTACACCTTC
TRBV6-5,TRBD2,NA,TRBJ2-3,CASTYSGGSTDTQYF,TGTGCCAGCACCTATAGCGGGGGTAGCACAGATACGCAGTATTTT
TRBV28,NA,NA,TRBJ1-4,CASSLFSGMFF,TGTGCCAGCAGTTTATTTTCAGGGATGTTTTTT
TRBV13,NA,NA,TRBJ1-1,CASSLFGGSSPGTEAFF,TGTGCCAGCAGCTTATTTGGGGGAAGCTCTCCGGGCACTGAAGCTTTCTTT
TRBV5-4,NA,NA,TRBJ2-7,CASSFDARGTYEQYF,TGTGCCAGCAGCTTCGACGCTAGAGGGACCTACGAGCAGTACTTC
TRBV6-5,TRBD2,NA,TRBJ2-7,CASSYGSGGGYEQYF,TGTGCCAGCAGTTACGGGAGCGGGGGGGGCTACGAGCAGTACTTC
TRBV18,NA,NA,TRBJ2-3,CASSPPPGGTDTQYF,TGTGCCAGCTCACCACCCCCGGGGGGCACAGATACGCAGTATTTT
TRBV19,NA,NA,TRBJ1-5,CASSIFGEVRPQHF,TGTGCCAGTAGTATCTTCGGGGAGGTGAGGCCCCAGCATTTT
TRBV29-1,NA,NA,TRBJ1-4,CSVGQGVGEKLFF,TGCAGCGTTGGACAAGGGGTGGGTGAAAAACTGTTTTTT
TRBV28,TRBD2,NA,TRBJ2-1,CASSQLAGGPYGAEQFF,TGTGCCAGCAGTCAGCTAGCGGGAGGGCCATATGGGGCTGAGCAGTTCTTC
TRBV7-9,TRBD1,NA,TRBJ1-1,CASSSPRDREGVAFF,TGTGCCAGCAGCTCGCCCCGGGACAGGGAAGGTGTGGCTTTCTTT
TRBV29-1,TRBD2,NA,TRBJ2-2,CSVVLAGRTNTGELFF,TGCAGCGTTGTTCTAGCGGGCAGAACGAACACCGGGGAGCTGTTTTTT
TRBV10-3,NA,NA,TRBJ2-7,CATRGSTYEQYF,TGTGCCACCCGAGGTTCGACGTACGAGCAGTACTTC
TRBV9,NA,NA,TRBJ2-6,CASSSSSGANVLTF,TGTGCCAGCAGCTCGAGCTCTGGGGCCAACGTCCTGACTTTC